This T cell receptor beta chain was sequenced in a study of blood T cell repertoires in COVID-19. The assay was immunoSEQ multiplex PCR, and TCRdb's table has in-frame clones only and misses some. This table has about 200,000 clones, about four fifths appearing once. What was sequenced was PBMCs or T cells enriched from blood (not recorded which). The sequence derives from a woman aged 45-65 years who had been exposed to COVID-19.

CDR3 loop: CASRSDRGQKLFF. As DNA, the CDR3 is TGTGCCAGCAGATCCGACAGGGGACAAAAACTGTTTTTT. J is TRBJ1-4 and V is TRBV12-3 or TRBV12-4; 8 nucleotides line up with TRBD1. The CDR3 extends over 13 amino acids. V dropped 6 bases and J dropped 9; count of bases not matched to a gene: 6.